This entry lists 18 T cell receptor beta chains sequenced from one sample in a study of cytomegalovirus exposure and HLA in healthy donors. The PCR made use of 60 Vbeta and 13 Jbeta primers. TCRdb keeps only in-frame clones here, not all; method: immunoSEQ multiplex PCR. Of about 76,000 clones listed, more than 65% were seen once; the top ten hold about 12%. Input material: PBMCs. Receptor source: a male donor in good health and CMV-seropositive.

This clone was seen a handful of times. This sequence joins TRBV6-5 and TRBJ2-1; 9 nucleotides agree with TRBD1. The J segment lost 15 bases and the V segment lost 2 bases, leaving 17 bases of the junction unmatched. Germline V gene sequence: CDR1 MNHEY, CDR2 SVGAGI. The CDR3 sequence is 16 residues long. The CDR3 sequence: CASSYDWGTGRRIVFF. As DNA, the CDR3 is TGTGCCAGCAGTTACGATTGGGGGACAGGGCGTAGGATCGTGTTCTTC.

V is TRBV9 and J is TRBJ1-1, with 7 bases aligning to TRBD1. The V gene's germline CDR1 is SGDLS and CDR2 YYNGEE. Germline trimming cut 1 base from V and 6 bases from J; bases unmatched to any gene: 6. The CDR3 contains 14 residues. The CDR3 loop reads CASSVRGQSSEAFF. The CDR3 nucleotides read TGTGCCAGCAGCGTACGGGGACAGTCTTCTGAAGCTTTCTTT.

This chain joins TRBV5-6 and TRBJ1-4; possibly TRBD1 for D (5 bases). The CDR3 runs 14 residues. The V end was cut by 0 bases, the J end by 7 bases, with 10 bases between. Germline CDR1 and CDR2: SGHDT and YYEEEE. DNA for the CDR3: TGTGCCAGCAGCTTGGGACAGCAGAGTGAAAAACTGTTTTTT. Translation gives CASSLGQQSEKLFF. The complete variable domain, with remaining parts taken from reference TRBV5-6 and TRBJ1-4, reads DAGVTQSPTHLIKTRGQQVTLRCSPKSGHDTVSWYQQALGQGPQFIFQYYEEEERQRGNFPDRFSGHQFPNYSSELNVNALLLGDSALYLCASSLGQQSEKLFFGSGTQLSVL.

The V and J genes are TRBV7-8 and TRBJ2-7; possible D gene TRBD2, 5 bases. Trimming left V 4 bases short and J 2 bases short, with 9 bases between. The CDR3 consists of 13 residues. Looked up from germline, CDR1 is SGHVS and CDR2 is FQNEAQ. DNA of the CDR3: TGTGCCAGCAGCTATGCGGGCACCTACGAGCAGTACTTC. Encoded protein: CASSYAGTYEQYF.

J is TRBJ2-7 and V is TRBV9; TRBD2 is a possible D gene (6 bases). The CDR3 spans 14 residues. CDR1 and CDR2 (germline): SGDLS, YYNGEE. Trimming took off 7 bases at V and 4 bases at J, with 18 bases between the two ends. DNA for the CDR3: TGTGCCAGCGCGAGGGGTACCAGCGGGTACGAGCAGTACTTC. It codes for CASARGTSGYEQYF. The variable domain in full, completed from reference TRBV9 and TRBJ2-7, reads DSGVTQTPKHLITATGQRVTLRCSPRSGDLSVYWYQQSLDQGLQFLIQYYNGEERAKGNILERFSAQQFPDLHSELNLSSLELGDSALYFCASARGTSGYEQYFGPGTRLTVT.

J is TRBJ1-5 and V is TRBV9; D call uncertain. From germline, CDR1 is SGDLS and CDR2 YYNGEE. V was cut by 7 bases and J by 7 bases, with 12 bases left in between. This CDR3 has 12 residues. As DNA, the CDR3 is TGTGCCAGCCGCGATCGGGGACAGCCCCAGCATTTT. Translating it yields CASRDRGQPQHF.

The rearrangement links TRBV2 to TRBJ1-6; tentative D call: TRBD1 (5 bases). CDR1 is SNHLY and CDR2 is FYNNEI in the germline V gene. The CDR3 has 15 amino acids. Trimming shortened V by 5 bases and J by 7 bases, and 15 bases separated the two germline ends. CDR3 region: CASSPWEGSNSPLHF. CDR3 nucleotides: TGTGCCAGCAGTCCCTGGGAGGGGAGCAATTCACCCCTCCACTTT.

Points on this clone: Sequence at one end of the junction differs from germline and may be a read error. DNA of the CDR3: TGCGCCAGCAGTGACGGCTGGTCGACCGGGGAGCTGTTCTTT. Protein sequence: CASSDGWSTGELFF. The chain recombines TRBV10-1 with TRBJ2-2; D is possibly TRBD2 (5 bases). The CDR3 sequence is 14 residues long. Germline V CDR1 and CDR2: WNHNN, SYGVQD (reference sequence).

The chain recombines TRBV7-2 with TRBJ1-4; 10 nucleotides agree with TRBD1. There are 16 residues in the CDR3. J lost 6 bases, V lost 3 bases, and 7 bases had no gene match. Germline V gene lookup returns CDR1 SGHTA and CDR2 FQGNSA. CDR3 in amino acids: CASSFLDRGLDEKLFF. For the CDR3, the DNA is TGTGCCAGCAGCTTTCTTGACAGGGGGCTAGATGAAAAACTGTTTTTT.

The J gene is TRBJ2-7, the V gene TRBV6-1; TRBD1 might be the D (7 bases). CDR1 MNHNS and CDR2 SASEGT come from the germline V gene. This CDR3 has 15 amino acids. V was cut by 4 bases and J by 0 bases, with 13 bases left in between. The CDR3 sequence: CASSGRGAGSYEQYF. The CDR3 region has the DNA TGTGCCAGCAGTGGCAGGGGGGCGGGCTCCTACGAGCAGTACTTC.

The CDR3 is CASSIRFRKETQYF. The CDR3 coding sequence is TGTGCCAGTAGTATCCGCTTCAGAAAAGAGACCCAGTACTTC. This chain uses TRBV19 with TRBJ2-5; no reliable D call. This CDR3 contains 14 residues. Germline CDR1 reads LNHDA; CDR2 reads SQIVND (reference sequence). V gave up 3 bases and J gave up 3 bases, with 11 bases separating them.

This chain uses TRBV5-5 with TRBJ2-7; 10 positions match TRBD2. This CDR3 has 14 residues. Germline CDR1 and CDR2: SGHKS and YYEKEE (reference sequence). J gave up 3 bases and V 6 bases, and 6 bases lay outside the gene matches. The CDR3 bases are TGTGCCAGCATGTTTCCTAGCGGGAGCTACGAGCAGTACTTC. Encoded protein: CASMFPSGSYEQYF.

The chain links TRBV9 to TRBJ2-7; D may be TRBD1 (7 bases). CDR3 size: 15 residues. V was pared by 0 bases and J by 0 bases, with 10 bases between. CDR1 SGDLS and CDR2 YYNGEE come from the germline V gene. The CDR3: CASSVEQGGSYEQYF. The DNA for the CDR3 is TGTGCCAGCAGCGTAGAGCAGGGGGGCTCCTACGAGCAGTACTTC.

The rearrangement links TRBV2 to TRBJ2-5, with a tentative D call TRBD1 (7 bases). The germline CDR1 and CDR2 sequences are SNHLY and FYNNEI. V lost 8 bases, J lost 9 bases, and 16 bases lay in between. This CDR3 spans 12 amino acids. CDR3 region: CASCGTVVSQYF. The CDR3 DNA is TGTGCCAGCTGCGGGACAGTCGTATCCCAGTACTTC.

The chain is built from TRBV5-4 and TRBJ2-1, with 10 bases that match TRBD2. Unmatched junction bases numbered 14, after V lost 5 bases and J lost 9 bases. The CDR3 is 16 amino acids. Germline V gene sequence: CDR1 SGHNT, CDR2 YYREEE (reference sequence). The CDR3 DNA reads TGTGCCAGCAGTCCAACTTCAGCGGGAGGGCCATCTGAGCAGTTCTTC. Protein: CASSPTSAGGPSEQFF.

The gene calls are TRBV2 and TRBJ2-2; tentatively, D is TRBD2 (5 bases). This CDR3 comprises 14 residues. From germline, CDR1 is SNHLY and CDR2 FYNNEI. V lost 8 bases, J lost 1 base, and 11 bases lay in between. In DNA form, the CDR3 reads TGTGCCAGCCGCGGACTCCAGAACACCGGGGAGCTGTTTTTT. Translating gives CASRGLQNTGELFF. Supplemented by reference TRBV2 and TRBJ2-2, the full variable domain reads EPEVTQTPSHQVTQMGQEVILRCVPISNHLYFYWYRQILGQKVEFLVSFYNNEISEKSEIFDDQFSVERPDGSNFTLKIRSTKLEDSAMYFCASRGLQNTGELFFGEGSRLTVL.

V is TRBV10-3 and J is TRBJ1-1, with 7 bases matching TRBD1. CDR1 is ENHRY, CDR2 SYGVKD, per germline. The CDR3 has 11 residues. V gave up 10 bases and J gave up 8 bases; unmatched junction bases: 7. Here the CDR3 reads CATPTGWEAFF. CDR3 in DNA: TGTGCCACCCCGACAGGGTGGGAAGCTTTCTTT.

The chain employs TRBV9 and TRBJ1-2; 7 bases line up with TRBD1. V shed 4 bases and J 3 bases; nucleotides not matched to a gene: 6. This CDR3 is 14 amino acids long. In germline, CDR1 is SGDLS, CDR2 YYNGEE. CDR3 in DNA: TGTGCCAGCAGCACCTCCGACAGGGACTATGGCTACACCTTC. As protein: CASSTSDRDYGYTF.